This T cell receptor (beta chain) was recovered during a study of T cells expressing NK-cell markers. Study-level background: From sorted CD3+CD56+NKG2C+, CD3+CD56+NKG2C- and CD3+CD56-NKG2C+ T cells came the TCR beta repertoires. The sequencing cohort of eight donors included seven HCMV-seropositive individuals and one seronegative individual.

The study's findings and limits: Nothing established the HCMV specificity of expanded NKG2C+ T cell clones.

From germline, CDR1 is DFQATT and CDR2 SNEGSKA (reference sequence). There are 15 residues in the CDR3. TCRdb processed the 5' RACE reads again and assigns one entry to each CDR3 protein, with no DNA. The sample has roughly 420,000 distinct CDR3 sequences. In regard to this clonotype: Its specificity is not known.

The sample was blood T cells: a sorted CD56 or NKG2C T cell subset, CD4+ or CD8+ T cells, or bulk PBMC T cells (not recorded which). This TCR was recovered from a woman aged 18 to 69 in good health. V and J are TRBV20-1 and TRBJ2-1; the TCRdb call, TRBD1, lacks DNA for checking. This chain's CDR3 is CSVDQPLNSYNEQFF.